This passage covers 5 T cell receptor beta chains from one sample sequenced in a study of PD-1 blockade in classical Hodgkin lymphoma. Clones were sequenced by immunoSEQ multiplex PCR, and TCRdb holds only the in-frame ones, with some missing. The sample includes approximately 90,000 clones, 83% of them seen just once. Specified time point: cycle 4 day 1 (C4D1), after six to seven weeks of nivolumab. Every patient had relapsed following autologous stem cell transplantation, and cohorts differed in brentuximab vedotin exposure. The sample here was peripheral blood mononuclear cells (PBMCs), taken before the fourth cycle of nivolumab. The receptors come from a human donor with classical Hodgkin lymphoma.

This clone was picked up one time. The rearrangement links TRBV5-6 to TRBJ2-5, with D unclear. Looked up from germline, CDR1 is SGHDT and CDR2 is YYEEEE. The V end lost 4 bases, the J end lost 5 bases, and 15 bases lay between the germline ends. The CDR3 sequence is 14 residues long. CDR3 nucleotide sequence: TGTGCCAGCAGCCTCGTATCAAGGGATGAGACCCAGTACTTC. Encoded protein: CASSLVSRDETQYF.

This chain uses TRBV10-3 with TRBJ2-7; 9 nucleotides agree with TRBD2. The V and J ends lost 7 bases and 5 bases, in that order; junction bases with no gene match: 12. The CDR3 is 15 residues long. CDR1 and CDR2 (germline): ENHRY, SYGVKD. CDR3 nucleotide sequence: TGTGCCATCACAGGGGGTCTAGCGGGAACCGACGAGCAGTACTTC. This gives the protein CAITGGLAGTDEQYF.

By frequency in the sample, this clone is medium-sized. The chain employs TRBV7-3 and TRBJ2-2, with 14 bases aligning to TRBD2. CDR1 SGHTA and CDR2 FQGTGA come from the germline V gene. The junction had 7 bases not matched to a gene; V was cut back by 3 bases and J by 7 bases. This CDR3 region has 17 residues. The CDR3 protein is CASSFTGTSGSGGELFF. CDR3 in DNA: TGTGCCAGCAGCTTCACCGGGACTAGCGGGAGTGGCGGGGAGCTGTTTTTT.

This clone occurred once. The chain links TRBV6-5 to TRBJ1-2; D unclear. V lost 2 bases and J 8 bases, leaving 9 bases between the germline ends. The CDR3 runs 12 residues. The germline V gene encodes CDR1 MNHEY and CDR2 SVGAGI. The CDR3 DNA is TGTGCCAGCAGTTACGGACCCCCCGGCTACACCTTC. Translating gives CASSYGPPGYTF.

This clone was recorded at least ten times. The V call is TRBV29-1, the J call TRBJ1-4, with D unresolved. CDR1 SQVTM and CDR2 ANQGSEA come from the germline V gene. Trimming cost V 7 bases and J 5 bases, with 11 bases left between them. The length of the CDR3 is 12 residues. CDR3 sequence: CSAAVSNEKLFF. The CDR3, as DNA: TGCAGCGCCGCGGTATCGAATGAAAAACTGTTTTTT.